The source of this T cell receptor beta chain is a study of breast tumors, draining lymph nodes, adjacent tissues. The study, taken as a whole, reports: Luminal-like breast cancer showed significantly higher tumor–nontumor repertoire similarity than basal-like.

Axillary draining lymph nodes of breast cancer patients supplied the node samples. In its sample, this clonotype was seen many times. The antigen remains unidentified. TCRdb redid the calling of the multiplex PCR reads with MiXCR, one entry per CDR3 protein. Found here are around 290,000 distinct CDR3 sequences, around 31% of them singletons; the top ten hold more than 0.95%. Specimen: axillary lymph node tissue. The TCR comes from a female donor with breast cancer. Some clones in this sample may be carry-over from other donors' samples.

The CDR3 bases are TGCAGTGCTAGCCAGACCCGCAGGGGGCGCGGTGAGCAGTACTTC. Its protein product is CSASQTRRGRGEQYF. The V and J genes are TRBV20-1 and TRBJ2-7; 8 bases map to TRBD1. CDR1 and CDR2 from the germline V gene are DFQATT and SNEGSKA (reference sequence). Trimming cost V 3 bases and J 7 bases; bases outside gene matches: 14. This CDR3 is 15 amino acids long.